Below are 27 T cell receptor beta chains sequenced from a single sample in a study of CXCR3-negative and CXCR3-positive naive CD8 T cells. UMI-labeled 5' RACE yielded the TRB cDNA libraries. From its re-call of the 5' RACE reads, TCRdb lists each CDR3 protein once, without DNA. The sample has over 100,000 distinct CDR3 sequences. Material: naive CXCR3- CD8+ T cells from blood. Subset reported: CD45RO-CCR7+CD27+CD95- naive CD8+ T cells lacking CXCR3 (TNR3-). The receptors were gathered from a human donor in good health. Some clones in this sample may be carry-over from other donors' samples.

The chain uses TRBV5-1 and TRBJ2-1; there is no DNA to check the TCRdb D call of TRBD2. Germline-derived CDR1 and CDR2 are SGHRS and YFSETQ. The CDR3 sequence is 12 residues long. CDR3 sequence: CASSLVRAEQFF.

The V and J genes are TRBV4-2 and TRBJ2-5; TCRdb gives TRBD2 as the D gene, but with no DNA this cannot be confirmed. CDR1 LGHNA and CDR2 YNFKEQ come from the germline V gene. There are 15 residues in the CDR3. The chain's CDR3 is CASSQDSAQRGTQYF.

The chain employs TRBV3-1 and TRBJ2-2. Germline-derived CDR1 and CDR2 are LGHDT and YNNKEL (reference sequence). CDR3 length: 16 residues. Here the CDR3 reads CASSQAVKMDTGELFF.

The chain joins TRBV4-1 to TRBJ2-7. Germline assignment: CDR1 MGHRA and CDR2 YSYEKL. This CDR3 has 13 amino acids. The CDR3 loop is CASSQALVYGQYF.

The chain carries TRBV13 and TRBJ2-7; TCRdb reports TRBD1, a call that lacks DNA to check it against. The germline V gene has CDR1 PRHDT and CDR2 FYEKMQ (reference sequence). This CDR3 is built from 14 residues. Here the CDR3 reads CASSFQDRELEQYF. Full variable domain (missing parts from reference TRBV13 and TRBJ2-7): AAGVIQSPRHLIKEKRETATLKCYPIPRHDTVYWYQQGPGQDPQFLISFYEKMQSDKGSIPDRFSAQQFSDYHSELNMSSLELGDSALYFCASSFQDRELEQYFGPGTRLTVT.

The V gene is TRBV12-3 or TRBV12-4, the J gene TRBJ1-2; as DNA is missing, the TRBD1 call by TCRdb cannot be tested. The CDR3 sequence is 15 residues long. CDR3 region: CASSLEPGQYYGYTF.

The chain combines TRBV4-1 with TRBJ1-2. The CDR3 consists of 14 residues. From germline, CDR1 is MGHRA and CDR2 YSYEKL. Here the CDR3 reads CASSQDREIYGYTF.

The chain joins TRBV25-1 to TRBJ2-7. This CDR3 contains 13 residues. Germline V gene lookup returns CDR1 MGHDK and CDR2 SYGVNS. The CDR3 loop reads CASSGPDPYEQYF.

The V call is TRBV7-9, the J call TRBJ2-1; TCRdb selects TRBD2, and the lack of DNA leaves this call unchecked. The V gene's germline CDR1 is SEHNR and CDR2 FQNEAQ (reference sequence). The CDR3 has 18 residues. The CDR3 region is CASTIIGLAGNEYNEQFF.

J is TRBJ2-7 and V is TRBV27. Germline V gene sequence: CDR1 MNHEY, CDR2 SMNVEV (reference sequence). CDR3 length: 14 residues. The CDR3 here is CASSLLRGFDEQYF.

The chain joins TRBV12-5 to TRBJ2-5; TCRdb's D call, TRBD1, is unchecked because there is no DNA. The germline V gene encodes CDR1 LGHNT and CDR2 FRNRAP. CDR3 size: 15 residues. This CDR3 reads CASGTTGGLQETQYF.

The CDR3 region is CASSLENREETQYF. The J gene is TRBJ2-5, the V gene TRBV7-9. Per germline, CDR1 SEHNR and CDR2 FQNEAQ (reference sequence). CDR3 length: 14 amino acids.

The genes are TRBV11-1 and TRBJ2-5; TCRdb proposes TRBD1, but this gene call is untestable without DNA. The CDR3 is 15 amino acids. CDR1 and CDR2 from the germline V gene are SGHAT and FQDESV (reference sequence). CDR3: CASSLESGIQETQYF. The full variable domain, in which reference TRBV11-1 and TRBJ2-5 provide the parts outside the CDR3, is EAEVAQSPRYKITEKSQAVAFWCDPISGHATLYWYRQILGQGPELLVQFQDESVVDDSQLPKDRFSAERLKGVDSTLKIQPAELGDSAMYLCASSLESGIQETQYFGPGTRLLVL.

V and J are TRBV29-1 and TRBJ2-3; TCRdb proposes TRBD1, but this gene call is untestable without DNA. Looked up from germline, CDR1 is SQVTM and CDR2 is ANQGSEA. The CDR3 length is 15 residues. This CDR3 is CSVELGPSNTDTQYF.

This chain connects TRBV5-1 to TRBJ2-1; TCRdb's D call of TRBD1 is untestable without DNA. This CDR3 contains 15 residues. CDR1 is SGHRS, CDR2 YFSETQ, per germline. The CDR3 sequence: CASRHGTGMRNEQFF.

The chain joins TRBV6-5 to TRBJ2-1. The V gene's germline CDR1 is MNHEY and CDR2 SVGAGI. The length of the CDR3 is 14 residues. CDR3 amino acids: CASSYPTTTGEQFF.

V usage is TRBV20-1 and J usage is TRBJ2-7; TCRdb proposes TRBD1, but this gene call is untestable without DNA. There are 14 residues in the CDR3. Germline V gene sequence: CDR1 DFQATT, CDR2 SNEGSKA (reference sequence). The CDR3: CSASPPGVDHEQYF.

The chain has TRBV5-1 and TRBJ2-7; TCRdb proposes TRBD1, but this gene call is untestable without DNA. The CDR3 totals 16 residues. Germline CDR1 reads SGHRS; CDR2 reads YFSETQ. The CDR3 here is CASRTGTRQSSYEQYF. Full variable domain (outside the CDR3, taken from reference TRBV5-1 and TRBJ2-7): KAGVTQTPRYLIKTRGQQVTLSCSPISGHRSVSWYQQTPGQGLQFLFEYFSETQRNKGNFPGRFSGRQFSNSRSEMNVSTLELGDSALYLCASRTGTRQSSYEQYFGPGTRLTVT.

The chain couples TRBV29-1 to TRBJ2-7; as DNA is missing, the TRBD2 call by TCRdb cannot be tested. The CDR3 is 15 amino acids. Germline assignment: CDR1 SQVTM and CDR2 ANQGSEA. The CDR3 sequence is CSVEPAAGTSYEQYF.

The V and J genes are TRBV7-3 and TRBJ1-4; TCRdb gives TRBD1 as the D gene, but with no DNA this cannot be confirmed. Germline loops: CDR1 SGHTA, CDR2 FQGTGA. This CDR3 is 16 amino acids long. The CDR3 protein is CASSLISSGTEEKLFF.

The V and J genes are TRBV7-9 and TRBJ1-5; TCRdb selects TRBD1, and the lack of DNA leaves this call unchecked. Looked up from germline, CDR1 is SEHNR and CDR2 is FQNEAQ (reference sequence). The CDR3 spans 15 residues. The CDR3 region is CASIGGTDPNQPQHF.

V is TRBV5-1 and J is TRBJ2-1. Germline V CDR1 and CDR2: SGHRS, YFSETQ. The CDR3 has 16 amino acids. The CDR3 loop reads CASSSDQSFAYNEQFF.

CDR3 residues: CATRTETSYEQYF. The chain carries TRBV28 and TRBJ2-7; checking the TCRdb D call of TRBD1 is not possible without DNA. Germline V gives CDR1 MDHEN, CDR2 SYDVKM. This CDR3 is 13 amino acids long.

The rearrangement uses TRBV12-3 or TRBV12-4 and TRBJ2-1; TCRdb proposes TRBD1, but this gene call is untestable without DNA. This CDR3 spans 12 amino acids. The CDR3 spells CASTPDFNEQFF.

J is TRBJ1-5 and V is TRBV30; as DNA is missing, the TRBD1 call by TCRdb cannot be tested. From germline, CDR1 is GTSNPN and CDR2 SVGIG (reference sequence). There are 14 residues in the CDR3. This CDR3 is CAWSVVLGDQPQHF.

This sequence joins TRBV13 and TRBJ1-2; as DNA is missing, the TRBD1 call by TCRdb cannot be tested. Germline CDR1 PRHDT, CDR2 FYEKMQ (reference sequence). The CDR3 contains 18 residues. CDR3 sequence reads: CASSSRINRQGNWYGYTF. Complete variable domain (other parts from reference TRBV13 and TRBJ1-2): AAGVIQSPRHLIKEKRETATLKCYPIPRHDTVYWYQQGPGQDPQFLISFYEKMQSDKGSIPDRFSAQQFSDYHSELNMSSLELGDSALYFCASSSRINRQGNWYGYTFGSGTRLTVV.

This chain uses TRBV6-6 with TRBJ1-1. The CDR3 length is 13 residues. Germline values: CDR1 MNHNY, CDR2 SVGAGI (reference sequence). CDR3 region: CAISLTANTEAFF.